Below, 27 T cell receptor beta chains from the same sample are listed, as sequenced in a study of technical replicates of blood from a handful of donors. Assay: immunoSEQ multiplex PCR; the TCRdb copy retains only in-frame clones and omits some. There are about 81,000 clones in the sample; around four fifths occur only once, and roughly 3.7% lies in the top ten. Sequenced: PBMCs. These receptors all come from a human donor in good health. Some clones in this sample may be carry-over from other donors' samples.

V and J are TRBV7-9 and TRBJ1-2; D remains ambiguous. The CDR3 consists of 13 residues. CDR1 is SEHNR and CDR2 is FQNEAQ in the germline V gene (reference sequence). V lost 5 bases and J 4 bases, leaving 11 bases between the germline ends. The CDR3 loop is CASSATEFYGYTF. CDR3 coding DNA: TGTGCCAGCAGCGCCACAGAGTTCTATGGCTACACCTTC. The full variable domain, in which reference TRBV7-9 and TRBJ1-2 provide the parts outside the CDR3, is DTGVSQNPRHKITKRGQNVTFRCDPISEHNRLYWYRQTLGQGPEFLTYFQNEAQLEKSRLLSDRFSAERPKGSFSTLEIQRTEQGDSAMYLCASSATEFYGYTFGSGTRLTVV.

This chain joins TRBV7-2 and TRBJ2-1; the match to TRBD2 covers 8 bases. The CDR3 is 15 amino acids. Trimming cost V 8 bases and J 6 bases; bases outside gene matches: 12. Looked up from germline, CDR1 is SGHTA and CDR2 is FQGNSA. CDR3 in DNA: TGTGCCAGCGCCTTTGGAGCGGGAGTCGGCAATGAGCAGTTCTTC. As protein: CASAFGAGVGNEQFF. Complete variable domain (other parts from reference TRBV7-2 and TRBJ2-1): GAGVSQSPSNKVTEKGKDVELRCDPISGHTALYWYRQSLGQGLEFLIYFQGNSAPDKSGLPSDRFSAERTGGSVSTLTIQRTQQEDSAVYLCASAFGAGVGNEQFFGPGTRLTVL.

The chain has TRBV29-1 and TRBJ2-7, with a possible D match to TRBD2 (5 bases). CDR1 is SQVTM and CDR2 is ANQGSEA in the germline V gene. Trimming left V 6 bases short and J 7 bases short, with 13 bases between. CDR3 length: 11 amino acids. This CDR3 reads CSVSLAGEQYF. CDR3 DNA: TGCAGCGTCTCCCTGGCGGGTGAGCAGTACTTC.

This chain connects TRBV29-1 to TRBJ2-2; maybe TRBD1 (5 bases). Deletions cut 5 bases from V and 5 bases from J, with 15 bases between. Germline V gene lookup returns CDR1 SQVTM and CDR2 ANQGSEA. The CDR3 runs to 14 residues. The CDR3 DNA reads TGCAGCGTTAAAACAGGAATGCGAACCGGGGAGCTGTTTTTT. It specifies CSVKTGMRTGELFF.

This clone is a singleton in its sample. The V call is TRBV28, the J call TRBJ2-3; possible D gene TRBD2, 6 bases. Looked up from germline, CDR1 is MDHEN and CDR2 is SYDVKM. The CDR3 length is 14 residues. Trimming cost V 6 bases and J 6 bases, with 16 bases left between them. In DNA, the CDR3 is TGTGCCAGCAGCCACAGGAGGGAGGTGGATACGCAGTATTTT. This codes for CASSHRREVDTQYF.

This clone was seen a handful of times. The chain carries TRBV19 and TRBJ1-1; TRBD1 might be the D (5 bases). Germline CDR1 and CDR2: LNHDA and SQIVND (reference sequence). This CDR3 has 12 residues. V lost 5 bases and J lost 6, with 10 bases in between. In DNA form, the CDR3 reads TGTGCCAGTAGTGACAGTTGGTCTGAAGCTTTCTTT. Encoded protein: CASSDSWSEAFF.

In this sample, this clone turned up once. V is TRBV15 and J is TRBJ1-6; D is perhaps TRBD1 (5 bases). This CDR3 is 15 amino acids long. CDR1 LNHNV and CDR2 YYDKDF come from the germline V gene (reference sequence). V was cut by 0 bases and J by 6 bases, with 9 bases left in between. CDR3 protein: CATSRDPQGNSPLHF. The CDR3 DNA follows: TGTGCCACCAGCAGAGATCCCCAGGGTAATTCACCCCTCCACTTT. Full variable domain (outside the CDR3, taken from reference TRBV15 and TRBJ1-6): DAMVIQNPRYQVTQFGKPVTLSCSQTLNHNVMYWYQQKSSQAPKLLFHYYDKDFNNEADTPDNFQSRRPNTSFCFLDIRSPGLGDTAMYLCATSRDPQGNSPLHFGNGTRLTVT.

CDR3 DNA: TGTGCCAGCAGCCAAAAGTGGGGACTAGCGGTCTACGAGCAGTACTTC. Its protein product is CASSQKWGLAVYEQYF. The chain carries TRBV4-2 and TRBJ2-7, with 11 bases fitting TRBD2. CDR3 size: 16 residues. V shed 2 bases, J shed 3 bases, and the junction held 6 bases outside the gene matches. Germline loops: CDR1 LGHNA, CDR2 YNFKEQ.

The rearrangement uses TRBV28 and TRBJ2-3; 7 bases agree with TRBD2. The trim removed 8 bases at V and 5 bases at J, leaving 7 bases unmatched. The germline V gene encodes CDR1 MDHEN and CDR2 SYDVKM. The CDR3 has 13 amino acids. The CDR3 protein is CASVLAGIDTQYF. CDR3 sequence (DNA): TGTGCCAGCGTCTTAGCGGGTATAGATACGCAGTATTTT.

The genes are TRBV5-4 and TRBJ1-1; 8 bases match TRBD1. Germline CDR1 reads SGHNT; CDR2 reads YYREEE (reference sequence). After removal of 4 bases from V and 1 base from J, the junction contained 6 bases not matched to a gene. The CDR3 has 15 residues. CDR3 protein: CASSPQGAGNTEAFF. As DNA, the CDR3 is TGTGCCAGCAGCCCTCAGGGGGCAGGGAACACTGAAGCTTTCTTT.

The V call is TRBV5-4, the J call TRBJ2-7; 11 positions agree with TRBD2. Trimming removed 4 bases from V and 3 bases from J; junction bases left unmatched: 3. The CDR3 covers 14 residues. Germline V gene data show CDR1 as SGHNT and CDR2 as YYREEE (reference sequence). CDR3 amino acids: CASSGLAGGYEQYF. The CDR3 nucleotides read TGTGCCAGCAGCGGGCTAGCGGGGGGCTACGAGCAGTACTTC.

The chain uses TRBV6-8 and TRBJ2-7; the D is unclear. The CDR3 extends over 16 amino acids. Germline V gene data show CDR1 as MNHGY and CDR2 as SAAAGT. V lost 0 bases and J lost 2, with 14 bases in between. The CDR3 here is CASSYSILRFPYEQYF. For the CDR3, the DNA is TGTGCCAGCAGTTACTCGATCCTGCGGTTCCCCTACGAGCAGTACTTC.

This chain links TRBV2 with TRBJ2-7; D is possibly TRBD2 (6 bases). CDR1 and CDR2 from the germline V gene are SNHLY and FYNNEI. The V end was cut by 5 bases, the J end by 3 bases, with 23 bases between. The CDR3 runs 17 residues. The CDR3 is CASSPRDFTGFDYEQYF. The CDR3, as DNA: TGTGCCAGCAGTCCTAGGGACTTCACGGGGTTCGACTACGAGCAGTACTTC.

The chain links TRBV7-9 to TRBJ2-7, with D perhaps TRBD1 (7 bases). This CDR3 contains 14 residues. CDR1 SEHNR and CDR2 FQNEAQ come from the germline V gene (reference sequence). Trimming pared 2 bases from V and 6 bases from J, leaving 14 bases between. CDR3 loop: CASSLTDRRGEQYF. CDR3 nucleotides: TGTGCCAGCAGCTTAACGGACAGGAGGGGCGAGCAGTACTTC.

The genes are TRBV18 and TRBJ2-1; D gene uncertain. Germline CDR1 and CDR2: KGHSH and LQKENI. The CDR3 length is 14 residues. V was trimmed by 0 bases and J by 3 bases, leaving 6 bases between them. The CDR3 here is CASSPPDIYNEQFF. CDR3 in DNA: TGTGCCAGCTCACCACCAGACATCTACAATGAGCAGTTCTTC.

The chain is built from TRBV7-2 and TRBJ1-4, with 9 bases identical to TRBD1. CDR1 is SGHTA, CDR2 FQGNSA, per germline. This CDR3 is 14 amino acids long. V was pared by 3 bases and J by 5 bases, with 1 base of the junction left unmatched. CDR3 region: CASSLDRGNEKLFF. The CDR3 DNA is TGTGCCAGCAGCTTGGACAGGGGCAATGAAAAACTGTTTTTT.

The chain recombines TRBV7-9 with TRBJ2-2, with D uncertain. The CDR3 has 13 amino acids. V was trimmed by 5 bases and J by 4 bases, leaving 8 bases between them. CDR1 is SEHNR and CDR2 is FQNEAQ in the germline V gene (reference sequence). CDR3 residues: CASSPPGTGELFF. The CDR3 DNA reads as TGTGCCAGCAGCCCCCCGGGCACCGGGGAGCTGTTTTTT.

This chain joins TRBV14 and TRBJ1-1; a weak D match, TRBD1 (5 bases). The germline gives CDR1 SGHDN, CDR2 FVKESK. The length of the CDR3 is 12 residues. Trimming took off 1 base at V and 10 bases at J, with 10 bases between the two ends. CDR3 DNA sequence: TGTGCCAGCAGCCAAGCCGGGAGGGGAGCTTTCTTT. Its protein is CASSQAGRGAFF.

The V gene is TRBV25-1, the J gene TRBJ2-2, with no clear D. The CDR3 spans 16 residues. V lost 1 base and J lost 0, with 9 bases in between. CDR1 and CDR2 from the germline V gene are MGHDK and SYGVNS. The DNA of the CDR3 is TGTGCCAGCAGTGAATCGGTCACTTCGAACACCGGGGAGCTGTTTTTT. This codes for CASSESVTSNTGELFF.

DNA of the CDR3: TGCAGCGTTGAAGATAGGAGGGAGGCAGATACGCAGTATTTT. The encoded protein is CSVEDRREADTQYF. The chain joins TRBV29-1 to TRBJ2-3; D is perhaps TRBD2 (6 bases). Germline loops: CDR1 SQVTM, CDR2 ANQGSEA. Trimming left V 0 bases short and J 4 bases short, with 11 bases between. The CDR3 spans 14 residues.

This chain uses TRBV9 with TRBJ2-1; 7 bases align to TRBD2. Unmatched junction bases numbered 7, after V lost 7 bases and J lost 0 bases. Germline V CDR1 and CDR2: SGDLS, YYNGEE. This CDR3 contains 15 residues. The CDR3 DNA reads as TGTGCCAGCGGCTTAGGCGGGAGCTCCTACAATGAGCAGTTCTTC. Protein sequence: CASGLGGSSYNEQFF.

The chain uses TRBV4-2 and TRBJ1-2, with D possibly TRBD1 on 5 matching bases. The V gene's germline CDR1 is LGHNA and CDR2 YNFKEQ. V lost 0 bases and J 4 bases, leaving 21 bases between the germline ends. The CDR3 extends over 18 amino acids. The CDR3 protein is CASSQEWVSGVESYGYTF. CDR3 nucleotide sequence: TGTGCCAGCAGCCAAGAATGGGTATCGGGGGTAGAAAGCTATGGCTACACCTTC.

This chain links TRBV5-1 with TRBJ2-7; D possibly corresponds to TRBD2 (5 bases). V gave up 1 base and J gave up 0 bases, with 11 bases separating them. Germline V CDR1 and CDR2: SGHRS, YFSETQ. The CDR3 contains 15 residues. The CDR3 coding sequence is TGCGCCAGCAGCTTGAATCCAACTAGCTCCTACGAGCAGTACTTC. Translated, it gives CASSLNPTSSYEQYF.

V usage is TRBV27 and J usage is TRBJ1-2; 10 nucleotides agree with TRBD1. CDR3 length equals 15 residues. Germline V gene data show CDR1 as MNHEY and CDR2 as SMNVEV (reference sequence). V lost 7 bases to trimming and J lost 4 bases; unmatched junction nucleotides: 9. This CDR3 is CASKTAGTGVYGYTF. The CDR3 region has the DNA TGTGCCAGCAAAACAGCAGGGACAGGGGTCTATGGCTACACCTTC.

The chain's CDR3 is CASSPGTGGSYEQYF. The CDR3 DNA reads TGTGCCAGCAGCCCAGGGACAGGGGGCTCCTACGAGCAGTACTTC. This chain uses TRBV5-6 with TRBJ2-7; 11 positions agree with TRBD1. The CDR3 runs to 15 residues. The germline V gene has CDR1 SGHDT and CDR2 YYEEEE. Unmatched junction bases numbered 3, after V lost 4 bases and J lost 0 bases.

The chain links TRBV19 to TRBJ1-5, with 7 bases matching TRBD1. CDR3 length: 15 amino acids. Germline V lookup: CDR1 LNHDA, CDR2 SQIVND (reference sequence). J was trimmed by 3 bases and V by 7 bases; bases with no gene match: 9. CDR3 in amino acids: CASTPVGTDNQPQHF. The CDR3 region has the DNA TGTGCCAGTACCCCCGTAGGGACAGACAATCAGCCCCAGCATTTT. The variable domain in full, with the rest retrieved from reference TRBV19 and TRBJ1-5, is DGGITQSPKYLFRKEGQNVTLSCEQNLNHDAMYWYRQDPGQGLRLIYYSQIVNDFQKGDIAEGYSVSREKKESFPLTVTSAQKNPTAFYLCASTPVGTDNQPQHFGDGTRLSIL.

The V gene is TRBV7-9, the J gene TRBJ2-2; tentatively, D is TRBD1 (5 bases). V was cut by 5 bases and J by 4 bases, with 14 bases left in between. The CDR3 loop spans 15 amino acids. Germline CDR1 reads SEHNR; CDR2 reads FQNEAQ (reference sequence). The CDR3 DNA is TGTGCCAGCAGCGAAAGACGACAGTTCACCGGGGAGCTGTTTTTT. It is translated as CASSERRQFTGELFF.